Below are 27 T cell receptor beta chains sequenced from a single sample in a study of blood T cell repertoires in COVID-19. Assay: immunoSEQ multiplex PCR; the TCRdb copy retains only in-frame clones and omits some. The repertoire holds 400,000 to 550,000 clones, with around 89% as singletons. The sequencing input was peripheral blood. These receptors all come from a woman in her twenties or thirties with acute or convalescent COVID-19.

This chain connects TRBV5-1 to TRBJ2-6; D uncertain. The V and J ends lost 5 bases and 4 bases respectively, with 7 bases between them. This CDR3 spans 13 amino acids. Germline V gene lookup returns CDR1 SGHRS and CDR2 YFSETQ. In DNA, the CDR3 is TGCGCCAGCAGATCTACCGGGGCCAACGTCCTGACTTTC. Translation gives CASRSTGANVLTF. The full variable domain, completed using reference TRBV5-1 and TRBJ2-6, is KAGVTQTPRYLIKTRGQQVTLSCSPISGHRSVSWYQQTPGQGLQFLFEYFSETQRNKGNFPGRFSGRQFSNSRSEMNVSTLELGDSALYLCASRSTGANVLTFGAGSRLTVL.

The chain employs TRBV5-4 and TRBJ2-7; 7 positions match TRBD1. Germline values: CDR1 SGHNT, CDR2 YYREEE (reference sequence). With V trimmed by 0 bases and J by 3 bases, 3 bases remained unmatched. The CDR3 extends over 14 amino acids. The CDR3 bases are TGTGCCAGCAGCTTGGCCGGGACAGTCTACGAGCAGTACTTC. Its protein product is CASSLAGTVYEQYF. Full variable domain (missing parts from reference TRBV5-4 and TRBJ2-7): ETGVTQSPTHLIKTRGQQVTLRCSSQSGHNTVSWYQQALGQGPQFIFQYYREEENGRGNFPPRFSGLQFPNYSSELNVNALELDDSALYLCASSLAGTVYEQYFGPGTRLTVT.

The chain joins TRBV6-1 to TRBJ1-4; D might be TRBD1 (6 bases). The V end lost 2 bases, the J end lost 2 bases, and 12 bases lay between the germline ends. Germline assignment: CDR1 MNHNS and CDR2 SASEGT. This CDR3 has 16 residues. This CDR3 reads CASSETGRVTNEKLFF. The CDR3 nucleotides read TGTGCCAGCAGTGAAACAGGGCGGGTGACTAATGAAAAACTGTTTTTT.

This chain uses TRBV9 with TRBJ2-2, with TRBD2 matching over 13 bases. CDR3 length: 16 amino acids. V shed 4 bases, J shed 4 bases, and the junction held 4 bases outside the gene matches. The germline V gene encodes CDR1 SGDLS and CDR2 YYNGEE. DNA of the CDR3: TGTGCCAGCAGCCCCACTAGCGGGGGGGCCACCGGGGAGCTGTTTTTT. Its protein product is CASSPTSGGATGELFF.

V and J are TRBV6-6 and TRBJ1-4, with TRBD1 as a possible D gene (6 bases). Between the trimmed V and J ends, which lost 5 bases and 7 bases, there was a span of 23 bases. The germline gives CDR1 MNHNY, CDR2 SVGAGI (reference sequence). The length of the CDR3 is 17 residues. DNA for the CDR3: TGTGCCAGCAGTGGATCGGGGACCCAGGGGATCCTTGAAAAACTGTTTTTT. Encoded protein: CASSGSGTQGILEKLFF.

The V and J genes are TRBV7-9 and TRBJ2-7; TRBD2 agrees at 8 bases. The V and J ends lost 4 bases and 2 bases, in that order; junction bases with no gene match: 4. CDR1 and CDR2 from the germline V gene are SEHNR and FQNEAQ (reference sequence). CDR3 length equals 14 residues. The CDR3 is CASSSRGAAYEQYF. In DNA form, the CDR3 reads TGTGCCAGCAGCTCGCGGGGGGCCGCCTACGAGCAGTACTTC.

V and J are TRBV7-9 and TRBJ2-7; possibly TRBD2 for D (5 bases). The V end was cut by 8 bases, the J end by 3 bases, with 17 bases between. The germline gives CDR1 SEHNR, CDR2 FQNEAQ (reference sequence). The CDR3 spans 14 residues. The CDR3 region is CASASDIGDYEQYF. The CDR3 DNA reads as TGTGCCAGCGCATCCGACATCGGGGACTACGAGCAGTACTTC. Using reference TRBV7-9 and TRBJ2-7 for the parts outside the CDR3, the full variable domain is DTGVSQNPRHKITKRGQNVTFRCDPISEHNRLYWYRQTLGQGPEFLTYFQNEAQLEKSRLLSDRFSAERPKGSFSTLEIQRTEQGDSAMYLCASASDIGDYEQYFGPGTRLTVT.

A single count supports this clone. CDR3 residues: CASSLEGTGSYEQYF. CDR3 DNA sequence: TGTGCCAGCAGCTTAGAGGGGACAGGCAGCTACGAGCAGTACTTC. This sequence joins TRBV11-2 and TRBJ2-7; TRBD1 matches 8 bases. With 0 bases clipped from V and 3 bases from J, the junction kept 4 bases outside the gene matches. Germline CDR1 SGHAT, CDR2 FQNNGV. This CDR3 contains 15 residues. Complete variable domain (other parts from reference TRBV11-2 and TRBJ2-7): EAGVAQSPRYKIIEKRQSVAFWCNPISGHATLYWYQQILGQGPKLLIQFQNNGVVDDSQLPKDRFSAERLKGVDSTLKIQPAKLEDSAVYLCASSLEGTGSYEQYFGPGTRLTVT.

This chain connects TRBV6-6 to TRBJ1-2; the match to TRBD1 covers 7 bases. The CDR3 has 15 residues. J gave up 2 bases and V 4 bases, and 7 bases lay outside the gene matches. Germline V CDR1 and CDR2: MNHNY, SVGAGI (reference sequence). DNA of the CDR3: TGTGCCAGCAGTTCTCCGGGGACAGCCAACTATGGCTACACCTTC. This translates into CASSSPGTANYGYTF.

The chain recombines TRBV5-1 with TRBJ2-7; unclear D gene. The V and J ends lost 3 bases and 2 bases respectively, with 9 bases between them. Germline V gene sequence: CDR1 SGHRS, CDR2 YFSETQ. This CDR3 spans 13 amino acids. The CDR3 coding sequence is TGCGCCAGCAGCTCCAAGCCCCCCTACGAGCAGTACTTC. Its translation is CASSSKPPYEQYF.

This clone appeared once. This chain connects TRBV18 to TRBJ1-2; D is possibly TRBD1 (6 bases). The CDR3 is made up of 14 amino acids. CDR1 is KGHSH and CDR2 is LQKENI in the germline V gene. V was trimmed by 3 bases and J by 7 bases, leaving 15 bases between them. The DNA of the CDR3 is TGTGCCAGCTCACCTCAGGGGATAGCCGGTGGCTACACCTTC. This sequence encodes CASSPQGIAGGYTF. Full variable domain (remainder filled in from reference TRBV18 and TRBJ1-2): NAGVMQNPRHLVRRRGQEARLRCSPMKGHSHVYWYRQLPEEGLKFMVYLQKENIIDESGMPKERFSAEFPKEGPSILRIQQVVRGDSAAYFCASSPQGIAGGYTFGSGTRLTVV.

The V gene is TRBV7-9, the J gene TRBJ1-2; no clear D gene. The length of the CDR3 is 14 residues. V was shortened by 1 base and J by 0 bases, with 6 bases between the two germline ends. The germline CDR1 and CDR2 sequences are SEHNR and FQNEAQ (reference sequence). The CDR3 DNA reads TGTGCCAGCAGCTTAGACACCACTAACTATGGCTACACCTTC. This codes for CASSLDTTNYGYTF.

The rearrangement joins TRBV3-1 (or the pseudogene TRBV3-2) to TRBJ2-7; D may be TRBD1 (6 bases). The CDR3 has 15 residues. The V end was cut by 1 base, the J end by 2 bases, with 12 bases between. Germline-derived CDR1 and CDR2 are LGHDT and YNNKEL (reference sequence). The CDR3 nucleotides read TGTGCCAGCAGCCAAGGGGCAGGGGATACCTACGAGCAGTACTTC. Translated, it gives CASSQGAGDTYEQYF.

This chain links TRBV28 with TRBJ2-1; D is possibly TRBD2 (6 bases). Trimming removed 2 bases from V and 9 bases from J, with 8 bases in between. Germline-derived CDR1 and CDR2 are MDHEN and SYDVKM. CDR3 length equals 12 residues. In DNA, the CDR3 is TGTGCCAGCAGTTTAGGGGGACTTGAGCAGTTCTTC. It is translated as CASSLGGLEQFF.

V gene TRBV11-2 combines with J gene TRBJ1-2; TRBD1 aligns across 8 bases. The CDR3 spans 13 residues. Losses at the gene ends were 5 bases for V and 7 bases for J; bases not matched to a gene: 6. CDR1 is SGHAT and CDR2 is FQNNGV in the germline V gene. The CDR3 sequence: CASSPTGARGYTF. The CDR3 nucleotides are TGTGCCAGCAGCCCGACAGGGGCTCGTGGCTACACCTTC.

This clone occurred a few times. The gene calls are TRBV10-3 and TRBJ1-1, with D possibly TRBD1 on 6 matching bases. Trimming took off 6 bases at V and 6 bases at J, with 17 bases between the two ends. CDR3 size: 14 residues. Germline loops: CDR1 ENHRY, CDR2 SYGVKD. CDR3 in DNA: TGTGCCATCAGCCTACAGGGTATTGAAGCTGAAGCTTTCTTT. As protein: CAISLQGIEAEAFF.

On this clone itself: The identical CDR3 is also encoded by other nucleotide sequences in the sample. The chain carries TRBV10-3 and TRBJ1-3, with no clear D. Germline-derived CDR1 and CDR2 are ENHRY and SYGVKD. There are 13 residues in the CDR3. Trimming shortened V by 0 bases and J by 3 bases, and 3 bases separated the two germline ends. The CDR3 sequence is CAISESYGNTIYF. DNA for the CDR3: TGTGCCATCAGTGAGTCTTATGGAAACACCATATATTTT.

The CDR3 bases are TGTGCCAGCAGCTTTAGTGCAGGGGGAAACACCATATATTTT. Translation gives CASSFSAGGNTIYF. The chain uses TRBV12-1 and TRBJ1-3; TRBD1 reflects the table's D call only, with no check against the DNA. TRBV12-1 is given as a pseudogene. This CDR3 is built from 14 residues.

The chain links TRBV7-3 to TRBJ1-3, with 7 bases fitting TRBD1. Germline loops: CDR1 SGHTA, CDR2 FQGTGA. The CDR3 length is 14 residues. V was pared by 4 bases and J by 4 bases, with 4 bases of the junction left unmatched. The CDR3 sequence: CASSSGQPGNTIYF. The CDR3 region has the DNA TGTGCCAGCAGCTCGGGACAGCCCGGAAACACCATATATTTT.

As concerns this clone: This CDR3 is also generated by other DNA sequences in the sample. The V call is TRBV18, the J call TRBJ2-2; D call uncertain. The V gene lost 2 bases and the J gene lost 1 base, with 5 bases spanning the gap. Germline CDR1 and CDR2: KGHSH and LQKENI. The CDR3 runs 14 residues. The CDR3 loop reads CASSPGQNTGELFF. CDR3 nucleotides: TGTGCCAGCTCACCAGGGCAGAACACCGGGGAGCTGTTTTTT.

This chain connects TRBV25-1 to TRBJ1-5, with D perhaps matching TRBD1 (5 bases). CDR1 is MGHDK, CDR2 SYGVNS, per germline. V lost 3 bases and J lost 3, with 12 bases in between. This CDR3 is 15 amino acids long. This chain's CDR3 is CASSEAGIYNQPQHF. CDR3 in DNA: TGTGCCAGCAGTGAGGCAGGGATCTACAATCAGCCCCAGCATTTT.

V is TRBV13 and J is TRBJ2-7, with D perhaps TRBD1 (6 bases). The CDR3 runs to 14 residues. The V end was cut by 1 base, the J end by 5 bases, with 12 bases between. CDR1 PRHDT and CDR2 FYEKMQ come from the germline V gene (reference sequence). The CDR3 bases are TGTGCCAGCAGCTTAGACAGGGTAGTCCACGAGCAGTACTTC. Residues: CASSLDRVVHEQYF.

V usage is TRBV30 and J usage is TRBJ1-5; 10 bases line up with TRBD1. Looked up from germline, CDR1 is GTSNPN and CDR2 is SVGIG (reference sequence). The CDR3 is 17 amino acids. The J segment lost 4 bases and the V segment lost 0 bases, leaving 9 bases of the junction unmatched. The CDR3 sequence: CAWSVLLGTGANQPQHF. The CDR3 DNA sequence: TGTGCCTGGAGTGTACTATTGGGGACAGGGGCGAATCAGCCCCAGCATTTT.

This sequence joins TRBV2 and TRBJ2-1; a possible D gene is TRBD2 (6 bases). Trimming pared 7 bases from V and 7 bases from J, leaving 11 bases between. CDR3 length: 12 residues. Per germline, CDR1 SNHLY and CDR2 FYNNEI. CDR3 amino acids: CASTLGGNEQFF. The CDR3 DNA reads as TGTGCCAGCACCCTCGGAGGGAATGAGCAGTTCTTC.

The chain joins TRBV3-1 (or the pseudogene TRBV3-2) to TRBJ2-7, with D perhaps TRBD1 (6 bases). V lost 4 bases to trimming and J lost 4 bases, with 11 bases between them. CDR1 and CDR2 from the germline V gene are LGHDT and YNNKEL (reference sequence). The CDR3 contains 13 residues. CDR3 residues: CASSPDRYYEQYF. The CDR3 DNA is TGTGCCAGCAGCCCGGACAGATATTACGAGCAGTACTTC.

CDR3 in amino acids: CASSSLTSASRREQYF. CDR3 bases: TGTGCCAGCAGTTCCTTGACTTCTGCTAGCCGTCGGGAGCAGTACTTC. The V and J genes are TRBV6-5 and TRBJ2-7, with D possibly TRBD2 on 5 matching bases. V lost 4 bases to trimming and J lost 7 bases, with 23 bases between them. There are 16 residues in the CDR3. Germline-derived CDR1 and CDR2 are MNHEY and SVGAGI.

Concerning this clone: Other DNA sequences in this specimen translate into the identical CDR3. The chain has TRBV14 and TRBJ2-7, with 7 bases aligning to TRBD1. Losses at the gene ends were 4 bases for V and 3 bases for J; bases not matched to a gene: 6. Germline V gene sequence: CDR1 SGHDN, CDR2 FVKESK. The CDR3 consists of 14 residues. CDR3 residues: CASSPRTGVYEQYF. CDR3 nucleotides: TGTGCCAGCAGCCCCCGAACAGGGGTCTACGAGCAGTACTTC.